The 26 T cell receptor beta chains presented below share a single source sample, sequenced in a study of blood T cell repertoires in COVID-19. TCRdb keeps only in-frame clones here, not all; method: immunoSEQ multiplex PCR. This table holds under 350,000 clones, approximately 89% found once. Sequences were obtained from PBMCs or T cells enriched from blood (not recorded which). Receptors were obtained from a woman aged 18-29 years who had recovered from COVID-19.

The chain links TRBV27 to TRBJ2-1, with 8 bases matching TRBD1. The germline gives CDR1 MNHEY, CDR2 SMNVEV (reference sequence). With V trimmed by 4 bases and J by 7 bases, 12 bases remained unmatched. The length of the CDR3 is 16 residues. CDR3 region: CASSSGPGQVQNEQFF. As DNA, the CDR3 is TGTGCCAGCAGTTCCGGACCGGGACAGGTCCAAAATGAGCAGTTCTTC.

The J gene is TRBJ1-5, the V gene TRBV11-2, with 9 bases fitting TRBD1. CDR1 SGHAT and CDR2 FQNNGV come from the germline V gene. The J segment lost 5 bases and the V segment lost 4 bases, leaving 6 bases of the junction unmatched. The CDR3 sequence is 15 residues long. The DNA of the CDR3 is TGTGCCAGCAGCTCAGGGACAGGGAGAGATCAGCCCCAGCATTTT. Its protein product is CASSSGTGRDQPQHF.

The rearrangement uses TRBV29-1 and TRBJ2-2; D is perhaps TRBD2 (5 bases). Germline V gene sequence: CDR1 SQVTM, CDR2 ANQGSEA. V was shortened by 3 bases and J by 4 bases, with 9 bases between the two germline ends. This CDR3 has 13 residues. The CDR3 coding sequence is TGCAGCGTTGACAAGGCGGGCACCGGGGAGCTGTTTTTT. It specifies CSVDKAGTGELFF.

This clone was detected once. The chain uses TRBV28 and TRBJ2-7, with 12 bases lining up with TRBD2. Germline V gene sequence: CDR1 MDHEN, CDR2 SYDVKM. V lost 2 bases, J lost 5 bases, and 4 bases stayed unmatched. The CDR3 totals 15 residues. CDR3 sequence: CASSLVTSGRNEQYF. The DNA for the CDR3 is TGTGCCAGCAGTTTAGTTACTAGCGGGAGGAACGAGCAGTACTTC.

The V call is TRBV28, the J call TRBJ2-7; D remains unclear. This CDR3 is 15 amino acids long. CDR1 and CDR2 from the germline V gene are MDHEN and SYDVKM. V was shortened by 3 bases and J by 6 bases, with 18 bases between the two germline ends. CDR3 bases: TGTGCCAGCAGTTTTGAGGAAAAATCCATACTCGAGCAGTACTTC. Residues: CASSFEEKSILEQYF.

V gene TRBV27 combines with J gene TRBJ1-5, with a weak D call TRBD1 (5 bases). The germline CDR1 and CDR2 sequences are MNHEY and SMNVEV (reference sequence). This CDR3 comprises 17 residues. V lost 1 base and J 1 base, leaving 14 bases between the germline ends. Here the CDR3 reads CASSLYPTDRSNQPQHF. In nucleotides, the CDR3 is TGTGCCAGCAGTTTATACCCGACAGACAGAAGCAATCAGCCCCAGCATTTT.

This clone was detected a few times. J is TRBJ2-7 and V is TRBV6-5; weak D call: TRBD2 (6 bases). This CDR3 spans 13 amino acids. Germline CDR1 reads MNHEY; CDR2 reads SVGAGI. Deletions cut 2 bases from V and 6 bases from J, with 11 bases between. The CDR3: CASSYRLDAEQYF. The CDR3 DNA follows: TGTGCCAGCAGTTACAGACTAGATGCCGAGCAGTACTTC.

The genes are TRBV6-5 and TRBJ1-5; TRBD1 matches at 7 bases. CDR1 is MNHEY, CDR2 SVGAGI, per germline. V lost 7 bases to trimming and J lost 7 bases; unmatched junction nucleotides: 4. The CDR3 contains 12 residues. CDR3 in DNA: TGTGCCAGCATGACAGGGATCCAGCCCCAGCATTTT. Translating gives CASMTGIQPQHF.

The chain employs TRBV6-5 and TRBJ1-4; 8 bases are a match to TRBD1. Unmatched junction bases numbered 10, after V lost 6 bases and J lost 7 bases. The CDR3 has 15 residues. Germline V lookup: CDR1 MNHEY, CDR2 SVGAGI. CDR3 amino acids: CASSRQGMGTEKLFF. The CDR3 region has the DNA TGTGCCAGCAGCAGACAGGGGATGGGGACTGAAAAACTGTTTTTT.

This clone was seen only once. The chain has TRBV15 and TRBJ1-2, with unresolved D. Trimming left V 1 base short and J 10 bases short, with 7 bases between. Germline CDR1 and CDR2: LNHNV and YYDKDF (reference sequence). The CDR3 length is 11 residues. The CDR3 nucleotides read TGTGCCACCAGCAGAGGCTTACTCTACACCTTC. This gives the protein CATSRGLLYTF.

In nucleotides, the CDR3 is TGTGCCAGCAGCTTCTCAGGGGTAGGAGGCTACACCTTC. Protein: CASSFSGVGGYTF. The gene calls are TRBV5-6 and TRBJ1-2; a weak D match, TRBD1 (6 bases). The V gene lost 2 bases and the J gene lost 8 bases, with 13 bases spanning the gap. The CDR3 has 13 residues. Germline assignment: CDR1 SGHDT and CDR2 YYEEEE.

The chain uses TRBV5-4 and TRBJ1-1; D perhaps matches TRBD1 (5 bases). The V gene lost 4 bases and the J gene lost 4 bases, with 11 bases spanning the gap. The CDR3 has 13 amino acids. CDR1 SGHNT and CDR2 YYREEE come from the germline V gene (reference sequence). DNA of the CDR3: TGTGCCAGCAGCCCTGACAGTGTCACTGAAGCTTTCTTT. This encodes CASSPDSVTEAFF.

The J gene is TRBJ1-2, the V gene TRBV20-1; a possible D gene is TRBD1 (6 bases). In germline, CDR1 is DFQATT, CDR2 SNEGSKA (reference sequence). The CDR3 covers 11 residues. The V gene lost 5 bases and the J gene lost 8 bases, with 12 bases spanning the gap. The CDR3 coding sequence is TGCAGTGCTGTCACAGGGAAAGGCTACACCTTC. Translating it yields CSAVTGKGYTF.

This clone is a singleton in its sample. The V gene is TRBV3-1 (or the pseudogene TRBV3-2), the J gene TRBJ1-2, with 7 nucleotides matching TRBD1. V gave up 6 bases and J gave up 8 bases; unmatched junction bases: 12. The CDR3 has 14 residues. CDR1 is LGHDT, CDR2 YNNKEL, per germline (reference sequence). CDR3 DNA sequence: TGTGCCAGCAGTCGTCCGACAGGGCCCGGCGGCTACACCTTC. Translated, it gives CASSRPTGPGGYTF.

This chain links TRBV5-6 with TRBJ2-1; D call uncertain. Trimming shortened V by 0 bases and J by 2 bases, and 9 bases separated the two germline ends. CDR1 and CDR2 from the germline V gene are SGHDT and YYEEEE. The CDR3 has 15 residues. CDR3 bases: TGTGCCAGCAGCTTGGAGCCTCCTGCCTACAATGAGCAGTTCTTC. Its protein is CASSLEPPAYNEQFF.

CDR3 residues: CASRADSWNTEAFF. Written as DNA, the CDR3 is TGTGCCAGCAGGGCGGACTCGTGGAACACTGAAGCTTTCTTT. This sequence joins TRBV6-5 and TRBJ1-1; the D is unclear. The germline gives CDR1 MNHEY, CDR2 SVGAGI. The CDR3 contains 14 residues. The V gene lost 6 bases and the J gene lost 1 base, with 12 bases spanning the gap.

The chain combines TRBV19 with TRBJ2-1; D is perhaps TRBD2 (6 bases). The CDR3 has 14 residues. Germline CDR1 reads LNHDA; CDR2 reads SQIVND (reference sequence). V was pared by 6 bases and J by 3 bases, with 12 bases between. The DNA of the CDR3 is TGTGCCAGTAGATCAAGCGGGTACTACAATGAGCAGTTCTTC. This codes for CASRSSGYYNEQFF.

The chain combines TRBV28 with TRBJ2-1; TRBD2 agrees at 8 bases. Germline loops: CDR1 MDHEN, CDR2 SYDVKM. The CDR3 has 18 residues. V was clipped by 5 bases and J by 0 bases; unmatched bases: 12. In nucleotides, the CDR3 is TGTGCCAGCAGTCTTGAACCTAGCGGGCCTCGCTCCTACAATGAGCAGTTCTTC. This sequence encodes CASSLEPSGPRSYNEQFF.

This clone was seen once. The genes are TRBV4-1 and TRBJ2-7, with a tentative D call TRBD1 (6 bases). This CDR3 has 16 residues. In germline, CDR1 is MGHRA, CDR2 YSYEKL. V lost 1 base, J lost 4 bases, and 17 bases lay in between. In nucleotides, the CDR3 is TGCGCCAGCAGCCAAGCAGCGTTCAGAAGGGGGTACGAGCAGTACTTC. Translating it yields CASSQAAFRRGYEQYF.

V gene TRBV3-1 (or the pseudogene TRBV3-2) combines with J gene TRBJ1-2; D is possibly TRBD1 (5 bases). The CDR3 is made up of 13 amino acids. Trimming pared 2 bases from V and 4 bases from J, leaving 8 bases between. The germline CDR1 and CDR2 sequences are LGHDT and YNNKEL (reference sequence). The CDR3 DNA reads as TGTGCCAGCAGCCAACAGGGTTTCTATGGCTACACCTTC. This codes for CASSQQGFYGYTF.

The rearrangement links TRBV7-2 to TRBJ2-5; tentatively, D is TRBD1 (5 bases). The CDR3 length is 15 residues. Trimming left V 3 bases short and J 4 bases short, with 15 bases between. Germline V gene lookup returns CDR1 SGHTA and CDR2 FQGNSA. The CDR3 region is CASSFRGGPRETQYF. As DNA, the CDR3 is TGTGCCAGCAGCTTTAGGGGCGGCCCTCGAGAGACCCAGTACTTC.

This clone was counted only a few times. The rearrangement joins TRBV5-1 to TRBJ1-2; D not resolved. The length of the CDR3 is 13 residues. Germline V gene data show CDR1 as SGHRS and CDR2 as YFSETQ. Trimming cost V 1 base and J 4 bases, with 8 bases left between them. The CDR3 nucleotides are TGCGCCAGCAGCTTGAACGAGGGCTATGGCTACACCTTC. Translating gives CASSLNEGYGYTF.

The V gene is TRBV7-7, the J gene TRBJ1-4; D possibly corresponds to TRBD1 (6 bases). Germline CDR1 SSHAT, CDR2 FNYEAQ (reference sequence). Trimming removed 5 bases at V and 11 bases at J, with 21 bases between. The CDR3 loop spans 15 amino acids. The CDR3 DNA reads TGTGCCAGCAGCAAGGACAGTGGGGCGTCGGGGAAACTGTTTTTT. This translates into CASSKDSGASGKLFF. Filled out from reference TRBV7-7 and TRBJ1-4, the complete variable domain reads GAGVSQSPRYKVTKRGQDVTLRCDPISSHATLYWYQQALGQGPEFLTYFNYEAQPDKSGLPSDRFSAERPEGSISTLTIQRTEQRDSAMYRCASSKDSGASGKLFFGSGTQLSVL.

The CDR3 here is CASSLEATGGGSPLHF. DNA for the CDR3: TGTGCCAGCAGCTTGGAGGCAACTGGAGGTGGTTCACCCCTCCACTTT. The chain joins TRBV5-8 to TRBJ1-6; D gene uncertain. V was shortened by 0 bases and J by 9 bases, with 16 bases between the two germline ends. The CDR3 is 16 amino acids. Germline assignment: CDR1 SGHTS and CDR2 YDEGEE.

The J gene is TRBJ1-2, the V gene TRBV6-2 or TRBV6-3; D is undetermined. Trimming took 3 bases from V and 0 from J, leaving 8 bases between them. Germline lookup yields CDR1 MNHEY and CDR2 SVGEGT. The CDR3 runs 14 residues. For the CDR3, the DNA is TGTGCCAGCAGTTATCCTTTAGCTAACTATGGCTACACCTTC. Translation gives CASSYPLANYGYTF.

The chain links TRBV2 to TRBJ1-5; D uncertain. The germline CDR1 and CDR2 sequences are SNHLY and FYNNEI. CDR3 length equals 13 residues. Trimming left V 4 bases short and J 3 bases short, with 7 bases between. The CDR3 sequence: CASSGLINQPQHF. CDR3 DNA: TGTGCCAGCAGTGGGCTGATCAATCAGCCCCAGCATTTT.